These T cell receptor beta chains were read from a single sample in a study of T cell changes during pregnancy in multiple sclerosis. TCRdb's table, derived via immunoSEQ multiplex PCR, lists solely in-frame clones and lacks some. The sample shows 40,000 to 50,000 clones, approximately 95% of them seen only once. Sequencing was performed on CD4+ T cells from peripheral blood mononuclear cells, taken in the first trimester of pregnancy. Receptors were obtained from a female donor with multiple sclerosis, enrolled in a pregnancy study. Each CDR3 is given with its conserved first and last residue. D genes are given only for firm matches. Clone size is stated in some rows and not others, as once, few, many or a class when expanded.

>TRBJ1-1|.|TRBV7-9|.
CASSLMGAGELNTEAFF
TGTGCCAGCAGCTTAATGGGGGCGGGAGAACTGAACACTGAAGCTTTCTTT
>TRBJ2-5|TRBD1|TRBV11-2|.
CASSLGQGQETQYF
TGTGCCAGCAGCTTAGGACAGGGCCAAGAGACCCAGTACTTC
>TRBJ2-2|TRBD2|TRBV5-1|.
CASSLAGGQTGELFF
TGCGCCAGCAGCCTCGCGGGGGGGCAGACCGGGGAGCTGTTTTTT
>TRBJ2-2|TRBD1|TRBV19|once
CASSLGQGNTGELFF
TGTGCCAGTAGCCTGGGACAGGGAAACACCGGGGAGCTGTTTTTT
>TRBJ2-3|.|TRBV25-1|.
CASSDSGYRADTQYF
TGTGCCAGCAGTGATTCGGGCTACAGGGCAGATACGCAGTATTTT
>TRBJ2-1|.|TRBV5-8|.
CASAVGGFYNEQFF
TGTGCCAGCGCTGTTGGGGGGTTCTACAATGAGCAGTTCTTC
>TRBJ2-1|TRBD2|TRBV5-1|once
CASSWNSGSYNEQFF
TGCGCCAGCAGCTGGAATAGCGGGTCCTACAATGAGCAGTTCTTC
>TRBJ2-2|TRBD2|TRBV10-3|.
CAITRGGAGELFF
TGTGCCATCACGCGGGGGGGCGCCGGGGAGCTGTTTTTT
>TRBJ1-2|TRBD1|TRBV7-2|.
CASSIGTDYGYTF
TGTGCCAGCTCAATCGGGACAGACTATGGCTACACCTTC
>TRBJ1-2|.|TRBV28|.
CASSSATGRYGYTF
TGTGCCAGCAGTTCTGCGACAGGCCGTTATGGCTACACCTTC
>TRBJ1-1|TRBD1|TRBV9|.
CASSAAQGSGTEAFF
TGTGCCAGCAGCGCCGCACAGGGGTCGGGGACTGAAGCTTTCTTT
>TRBJ2-1|TRBD2|TRBV2|.
CASRTSWVGNEQFF
TGTGCCAGCCGGACTAGTTGGGTTGGCAATGAGCAGTTCTTC
>TRBJ1-4|.|TRBV5-4|.
CASSLGGGLDEKLFF
TGTGCCAGCAGCTTGGGGGGAGGGTTGGATGAAAAACTGTTTTTT
>TRBJ1-1|.|TRBV9|.
CASSVDAGRAEAFF
TGTGCCAGCAGCGTAGATGCGGGTAGAGCTGAAGCTTTCTTT
>TRBJ2-7|TRBD2|TRBV19|.
CASSIVYPTSGTSYEQYF
TGTGCCAGTAGCATAGTATACCCGACTAGCGGGACATCCTACGAGCAGTACTTC
>TRBJ2-7|.|TRBV7-2|once
CASSLSTGNYEQYF
TGTGCCAGCAGCTTATCTACAGGGAACTACGAGCAGTACTTC
>TRBJ2-5|.|TRBV29-1|.
CSVVFRRETQYF
TGCAGCGTTGTTTTCAGGAGGGAGACCCAGTACTTC
>TRBJ2-7|TRBD2|TRBV19|.
CASSWGGDYEQYF
TGTGCCAGTAGTTGGGGAGGGGACTACGAGCAGTACTTC
>TRBJ2-1|TRBD2|TRBV2|.
CASSGRGGGDEQFF
TGTGCCAGCAGTGGTCGCGGGGGGGGTGATGAGCAGTTCTTC
>TRBJ1-2|.|TRBV2|.
CANTGSYGYTF
TGTGCCAACACAGGTTCCTATGGCTACACCTTC
>TRBJ1-3|.|TRBV13|.
CASSLGGTPIGNTIYF
TGTGCCAGCAGCTTAGGCGGGACACCGATTGGAAACACCATATATTTT
>TRBJ2-5|.|TRBV5-4|.
CASSSERLQETQYF
TGTGCCAGCAGCTCCGAGCGGTTACAAGAGACCCAGTACTTC
>TRBJ1-1|TRBD1|TRBV7-3|once
CASSPGQGNTEAFF
TGTGCCAGCAGCCCAGGACAGGGGAACACTGAAGCTTTCTTT
>TRBJ2-1|TRBD2|TRBV27|.
CASAHAGGRNEQFF
TGTGCCAGCGCCCACGCGGGGGGGCGCAATGAGCAGTTCTTC
>TRBJ2-7|.|TRBV2|.
CASIRTATYEQYF
TGTGCCAGCATAAGGACAGCTACCTACGAGCAGTACTTC
>TRBJ2-7|.|TRBV6-6|.
CASSWREARGEQYF
TGTGCCAGCAGTTGGAGGGAGGCCAGGGGGGAGCAGTACTTC
>TRBJ2-3|TRBD2|TRBV6-4|.
CASSTRLAGGTDTQYF
TGTGCCAGCAGTACGCGACTAGCGGGGGGCACAGATACGCAGTATTTT
>TRBJ2-7|TRBD1|TRBV5-4|.
CASSLLPGQGSYEQYF
TGTGCCAGCAGCTTACTCCCGGGACAGGGCTCCTACGAGCAGTACTTC
>TRBJ1-5|.|TRBV27|.
CASSLRYSNQPQHF
TGTGCCAGCAGCCTGAGATATAGCAATCAGCCCCAGCATTTT
>TRBJ1-6|TRBD1|TRBV14|.
CASSPGTGRSPLHF
TGTGCCAGCAGTCCCGGGACAGGTCGTTCACCCCTCCACTTT
>TRBJ1-1|.|TRBV9|.
CASSVVSRDTEAFF
TGTGCCAGCAGCGTAGTTTCGAGGGACACTGAAGCTTTCTTT
>TRBJ1-1|TRBD1|TRBV29-1|.
CSVEEPGGSAFF
TGCAGCGTTGAGGAGCCAGGGGGATCGGCTTTCTTT
>TRBJ2-5|.|TRBV5-1|.
CASSQGGPQETQYF
TGCGCCAGCAGCCAAGGAGGACCCCAAGAGACCCAGTACTTC
>TRBJ2-7|.|TRBV2|.
CASRQGTISYEQYF
TGTGCCAGCAGGCAGGGGACAATCTCCTACGAGCAGTACTTC
>TRBJ2-1|TRBD2|TRBV2|.
CASSDLILAGGAYNEQFF
TGTGCCAGCAGTGACCTTATCCTAGCGGGGGGAGCCTACAATGAGCAGTTCTTC
>TRBJ2-1|TRBD2|TRBV6-1|.
CASSGGLAGSNYEQFF
TGTGCCAGCAGTGGGGGACTAGCGGGGTCCAACTATGAGCAGTTCTTC
>TRBJ1-1|.|TRBV18|.
CASSPPGGKTEAFF
TGTGCCAGCTCACCACCCGGGGGGAAAACTGAAGCTTTCTTT
>TRBJ1-1|TRBD1|TRBV2|.
CASSDPRDRENFF
TGTGCCAGCAGTGACCCCCGGGACAGAGAAAATTTCTTT
>TRBJ2-2|.|TRBV11-2|.
CASTPRNLLELFF
TGTGCCAGCACCCCGCGGAACCTTTTGGAGCTGTTTTTT
>TRBJ2-2|TRBD1|TRBV7-3|.
CASSLIGTGENTGELFF
TGTGCCAGCAGCTTAATTGGGACAGGGGAGAACACCGGGGAGCTGTTTTTT
>TRBJ2-5|TRBD2|TRBV11-1|.
CASSLSLIGGEETQYF
TGTGCCAGCAGCTTATCCCTTATCGGGGGGGAGGAGACCCAGTACTTC
>TRBJ1-2|TRBD1|TRBV6-6|.
CASRTGTGGPIDGYTF
TGTGCCAGCAGGACCGGGACAGGGGGGCCCATCGATGGCTACACCTTC
>TRBJ2-7|TRBD1|TRBV19|.
CASRKTPGQGSYEQYF
TGTGCCAGTAGAAAAACTCCGGGACAGGGCTCCTACGAGCAGTACTTC
>TRBJ2-7|TRBD1|TRBV29-1|.
CSVTGQRNSYEQYF
TGCAGCGTTACGGGACAGAGAAACTCCTACGAGCAGTACTTC
>TRBJ2-7|TRBD1|TRBV18|.
CASSQIVGDRTLKQYF
TGTGCCAGCTCCCAGATAGTAGGGGACAGGACTCTTAAGCAGTACTTC
>TRBJ1-4|TRBD1|TRBV6-6|.
CASSYPGQGFEKLFF
TGTGCCAGCAGTTACCCGGGACAGGGGTTTGAAAAACTGTTTTTT